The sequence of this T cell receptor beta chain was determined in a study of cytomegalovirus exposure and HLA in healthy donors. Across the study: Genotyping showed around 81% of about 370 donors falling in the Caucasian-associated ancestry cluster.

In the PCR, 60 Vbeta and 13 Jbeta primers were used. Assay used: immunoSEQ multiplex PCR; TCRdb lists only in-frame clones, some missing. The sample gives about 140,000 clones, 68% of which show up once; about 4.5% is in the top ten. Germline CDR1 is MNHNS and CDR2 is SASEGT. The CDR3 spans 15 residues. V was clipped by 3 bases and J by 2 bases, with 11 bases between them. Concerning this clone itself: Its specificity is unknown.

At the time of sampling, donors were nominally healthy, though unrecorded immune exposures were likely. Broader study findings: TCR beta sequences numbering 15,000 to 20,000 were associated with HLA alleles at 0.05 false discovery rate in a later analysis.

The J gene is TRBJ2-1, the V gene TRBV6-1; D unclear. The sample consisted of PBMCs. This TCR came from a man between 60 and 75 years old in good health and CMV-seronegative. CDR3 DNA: TGTGCCAGCAGTGACGGTGCGGCTACCTACAATGAGCAGTTCTTC. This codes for CASSDGAATYNEQFF.